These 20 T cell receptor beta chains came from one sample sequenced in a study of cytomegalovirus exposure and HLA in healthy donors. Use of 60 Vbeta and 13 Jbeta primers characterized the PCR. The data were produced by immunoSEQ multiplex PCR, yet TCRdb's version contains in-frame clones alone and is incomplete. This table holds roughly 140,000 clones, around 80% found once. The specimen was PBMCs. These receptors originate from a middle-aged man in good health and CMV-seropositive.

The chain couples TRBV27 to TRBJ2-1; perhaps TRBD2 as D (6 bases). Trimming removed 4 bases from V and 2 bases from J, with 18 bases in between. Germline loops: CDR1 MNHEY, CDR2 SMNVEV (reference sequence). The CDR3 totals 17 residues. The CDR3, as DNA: TGTGCCAGCAGTTCCCACACCTTCGGGAGTCCCTACAATGAGCAGTTCTTC. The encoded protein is CASSSHTFGSPYNEQFF.

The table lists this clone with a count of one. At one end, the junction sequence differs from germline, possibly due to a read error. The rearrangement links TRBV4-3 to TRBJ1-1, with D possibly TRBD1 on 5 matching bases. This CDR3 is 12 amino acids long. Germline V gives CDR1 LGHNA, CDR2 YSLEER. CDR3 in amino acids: CASSQGGSLAFF. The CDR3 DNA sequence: TGCGCCAGCAGCCAAGGGGGGTCACTAGCCTTTTTT.

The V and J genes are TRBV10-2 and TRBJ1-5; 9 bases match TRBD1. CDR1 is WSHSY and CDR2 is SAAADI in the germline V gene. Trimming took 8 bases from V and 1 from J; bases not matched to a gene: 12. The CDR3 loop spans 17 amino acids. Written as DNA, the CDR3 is TGCGCCAGCGGTCGGGACAGGGTCGTGGGAAGCAATCAGCCCCAGCATTTT. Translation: CASGRDRVVGSNQPQHF.

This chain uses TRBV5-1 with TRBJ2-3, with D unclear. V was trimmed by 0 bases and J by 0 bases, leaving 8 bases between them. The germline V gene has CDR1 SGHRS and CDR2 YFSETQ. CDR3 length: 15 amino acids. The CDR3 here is CASSLDFTSTDTQYF. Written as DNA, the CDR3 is TGCGCCAGCAGCTTGGACTTTACTAGCACAGATACGCAGTATTTT.

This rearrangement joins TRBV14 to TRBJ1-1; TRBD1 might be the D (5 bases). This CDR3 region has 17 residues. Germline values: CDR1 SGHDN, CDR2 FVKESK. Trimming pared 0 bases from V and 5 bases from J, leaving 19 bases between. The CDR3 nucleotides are TGTGCCAGCAGCCAAGATCTACTGGGCGGGGGAGGGACTGAAGCTTTCTTT. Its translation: CASSQDLLGGGGTEAFF.

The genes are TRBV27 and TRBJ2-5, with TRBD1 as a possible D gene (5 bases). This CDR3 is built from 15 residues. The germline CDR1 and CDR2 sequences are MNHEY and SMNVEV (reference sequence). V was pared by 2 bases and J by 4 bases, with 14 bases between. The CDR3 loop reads CASSLGRVTRETQYF. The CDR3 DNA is TGTGCCAGCAGTTTAGGCAGGGTAACGCGAGAGACCCAGTACTTC.

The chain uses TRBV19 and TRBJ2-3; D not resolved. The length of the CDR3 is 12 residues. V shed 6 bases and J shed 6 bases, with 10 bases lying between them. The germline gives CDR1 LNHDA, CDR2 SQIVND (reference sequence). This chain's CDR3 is CASSYLGDTQYF. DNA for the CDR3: TGTGCCAGTAGCTACCTCGGGGATACGCAGTATTTT.

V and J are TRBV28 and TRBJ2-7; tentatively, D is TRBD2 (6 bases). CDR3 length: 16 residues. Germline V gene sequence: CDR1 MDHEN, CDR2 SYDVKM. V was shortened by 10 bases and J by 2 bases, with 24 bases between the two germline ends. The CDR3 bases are TGTGCCACCAGAGGCAGAGAGTGGGACTCTCCCTACGAGCAGTACTTC. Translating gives CATRGREWDSPYEQYF. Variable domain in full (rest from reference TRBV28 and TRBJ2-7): DVKVTQSSRYLVKRTGEKVFLECVQDMDHENMFWYRQDPGLGLRLIYFSYDVKMKEKGDIPEGYSVSREKKERFSLILESASTNQTSMYLCATRGREWDSPYEQYFGPGTRLTVT.

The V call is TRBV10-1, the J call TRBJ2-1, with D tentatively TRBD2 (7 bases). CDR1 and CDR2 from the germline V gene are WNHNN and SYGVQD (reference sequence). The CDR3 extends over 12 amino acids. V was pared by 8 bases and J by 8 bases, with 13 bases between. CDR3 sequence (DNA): TGCGCCAGCGGGGGGGGCCTCCATGAGCAGTTCTTC. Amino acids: CASGGGLHEQFF.

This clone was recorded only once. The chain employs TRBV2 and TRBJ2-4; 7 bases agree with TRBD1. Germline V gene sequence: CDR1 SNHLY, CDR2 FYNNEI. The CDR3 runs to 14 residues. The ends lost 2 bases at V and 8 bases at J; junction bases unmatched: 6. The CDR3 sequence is CASSEIGDSYIQYF. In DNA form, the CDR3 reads TGTGCCAGCAGTGAAATCGGGGACAGCTACATTCAGTACTTC.

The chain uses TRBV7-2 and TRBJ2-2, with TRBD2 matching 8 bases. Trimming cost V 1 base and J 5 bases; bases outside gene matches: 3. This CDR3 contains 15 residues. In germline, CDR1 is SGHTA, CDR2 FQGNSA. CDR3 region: CASSLVPSGTGELFF. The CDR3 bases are TGTGCCAGCAGCTTAGTACCTAGCGGGACCGGGGAGCTGTTTTTT.

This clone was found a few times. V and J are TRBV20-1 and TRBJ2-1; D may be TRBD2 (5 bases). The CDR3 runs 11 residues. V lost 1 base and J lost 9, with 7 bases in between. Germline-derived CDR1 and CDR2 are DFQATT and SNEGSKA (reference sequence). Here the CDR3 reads CSARGRTEQFF. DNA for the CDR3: TGCAGTGCTAGAGGGAGGACTGAGCAGTTCTTC.

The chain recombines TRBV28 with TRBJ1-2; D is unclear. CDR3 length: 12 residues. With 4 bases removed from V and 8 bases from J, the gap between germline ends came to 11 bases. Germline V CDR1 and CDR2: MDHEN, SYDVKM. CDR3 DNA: TGTGCCAGCAGTTCTGGGGAGTACGGCTACACCTTC. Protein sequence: CASSSGEYGYTF.

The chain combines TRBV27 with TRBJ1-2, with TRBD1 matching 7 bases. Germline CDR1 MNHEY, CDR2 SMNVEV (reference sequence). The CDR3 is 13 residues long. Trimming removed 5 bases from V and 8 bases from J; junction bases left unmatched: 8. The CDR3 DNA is TGTGCCAGCAGTAGCACAGGGGAATACGGCTACACCTTC. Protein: CASSSTGEYGYTF.

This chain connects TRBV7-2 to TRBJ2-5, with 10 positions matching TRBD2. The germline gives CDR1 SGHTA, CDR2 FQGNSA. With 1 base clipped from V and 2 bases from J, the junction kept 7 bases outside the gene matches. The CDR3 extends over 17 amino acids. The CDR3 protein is CASSLEIPLAGQETQYF. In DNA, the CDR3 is TGTGCCAGCAGCTTAGAAATTCCACTAGCGGGGCAAGAGACCCAGTACTTC.

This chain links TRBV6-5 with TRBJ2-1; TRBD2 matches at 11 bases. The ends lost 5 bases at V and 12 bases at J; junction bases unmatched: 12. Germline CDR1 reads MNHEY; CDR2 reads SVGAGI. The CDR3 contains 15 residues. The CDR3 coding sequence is TGTGCCAGCAGTCCACTAGCGGGGGTCCAGCAAGCGCAGTTCTTC. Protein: CASSPLAGVQQAQFF.

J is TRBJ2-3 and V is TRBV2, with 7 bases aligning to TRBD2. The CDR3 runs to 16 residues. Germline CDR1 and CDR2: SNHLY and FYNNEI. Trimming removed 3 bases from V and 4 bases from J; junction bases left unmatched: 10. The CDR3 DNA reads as TGTGCCAGCAGTGAGTGGCGGGGGTCTGGCCCAGATACGCAGTATTTT. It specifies CASSEWRGSGPDTQYF.

CDR3 in DNA: TGTGCCAGCAGCCTGGGACTAGCGGAAGAGACCCAGTACTTC. It yields the protein CASSLGLAEETQYF. V usage is TRBV4-2 and J usage is TRBJ2-5; TRBD2 agrees at 11 bases. The J segment lost 3 bases and the V segment lost 4 bases, leaving 1 base of the junction unmatched. Germline CDR1 is LGHNA and CDR2 is YNFKEQ. The CDR3 is 14 residues long.

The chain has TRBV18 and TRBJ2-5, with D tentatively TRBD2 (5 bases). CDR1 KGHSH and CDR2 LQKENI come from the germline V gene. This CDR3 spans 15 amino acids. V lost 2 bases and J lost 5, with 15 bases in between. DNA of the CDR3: TGTGCCAGCTCACCAGCGGTCAGAGAGGGCGAGACCCAGTACTTC. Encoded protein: CASSPAVREGETQYF.

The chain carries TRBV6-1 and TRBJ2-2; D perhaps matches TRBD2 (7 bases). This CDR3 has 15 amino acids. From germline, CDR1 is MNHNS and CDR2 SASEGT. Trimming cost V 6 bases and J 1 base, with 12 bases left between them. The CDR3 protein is CASRTGGRNTGELFF. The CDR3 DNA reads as TGTGCCAGCAGGACGGGGGGCCGGAACACCGGGGAGCTGTTTTTT.